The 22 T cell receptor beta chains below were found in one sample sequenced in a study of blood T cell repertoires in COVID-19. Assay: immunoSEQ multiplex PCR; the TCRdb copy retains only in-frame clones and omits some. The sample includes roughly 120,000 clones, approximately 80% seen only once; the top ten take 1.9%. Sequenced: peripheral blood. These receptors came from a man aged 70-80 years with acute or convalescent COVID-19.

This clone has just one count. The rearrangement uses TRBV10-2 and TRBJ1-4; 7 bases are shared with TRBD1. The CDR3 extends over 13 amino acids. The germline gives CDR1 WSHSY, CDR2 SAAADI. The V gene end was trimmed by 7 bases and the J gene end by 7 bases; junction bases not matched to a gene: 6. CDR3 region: CASTGGRGEKLFF. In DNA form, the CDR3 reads TGCGCCAGCACAGGGGGAAGGGGTGAAAAACTGTTTTTT.

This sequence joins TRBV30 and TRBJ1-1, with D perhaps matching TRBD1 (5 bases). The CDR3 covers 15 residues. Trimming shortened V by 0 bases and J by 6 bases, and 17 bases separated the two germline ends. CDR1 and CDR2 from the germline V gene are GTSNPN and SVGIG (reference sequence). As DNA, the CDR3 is TGTGCCTGGAGTGTATTGGGAGGGGTGAATGCTGAAGCTTTCTTT. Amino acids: CAWSVLGGVNAEAFF.

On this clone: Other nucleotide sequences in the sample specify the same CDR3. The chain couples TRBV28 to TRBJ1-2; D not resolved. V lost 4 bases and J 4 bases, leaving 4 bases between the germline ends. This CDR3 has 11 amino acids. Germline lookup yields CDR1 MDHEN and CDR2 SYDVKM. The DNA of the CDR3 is TGTGCCAGCAGTTCGTCCTATGGCTACACCTTC. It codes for CASSSSYGYTF.

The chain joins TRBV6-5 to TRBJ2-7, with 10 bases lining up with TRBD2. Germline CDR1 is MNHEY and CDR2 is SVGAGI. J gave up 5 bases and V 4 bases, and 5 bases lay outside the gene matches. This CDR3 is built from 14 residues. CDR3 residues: CASSFLAGEDEQYF. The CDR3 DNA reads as TGTGCCAGCAGTTTCCTAGCGGGGGAGGACGAGCAGTACTTC.

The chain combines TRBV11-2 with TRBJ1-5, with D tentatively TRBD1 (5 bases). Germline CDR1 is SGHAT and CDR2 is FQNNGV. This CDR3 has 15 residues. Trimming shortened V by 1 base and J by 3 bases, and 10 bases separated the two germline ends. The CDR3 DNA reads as TGTGCCAGCAGCTTAGGCTCAGGGAACAATCAGCCCCAGCATTTT. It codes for CASSLGSGNNQPQHF.

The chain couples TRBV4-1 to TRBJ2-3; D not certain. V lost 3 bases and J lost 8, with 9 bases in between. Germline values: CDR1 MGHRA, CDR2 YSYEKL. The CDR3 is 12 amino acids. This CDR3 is CASSHPRSTQYF. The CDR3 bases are TGCGCCAGCAGCCATCCGCGGAGTACGCAGTATTTT.

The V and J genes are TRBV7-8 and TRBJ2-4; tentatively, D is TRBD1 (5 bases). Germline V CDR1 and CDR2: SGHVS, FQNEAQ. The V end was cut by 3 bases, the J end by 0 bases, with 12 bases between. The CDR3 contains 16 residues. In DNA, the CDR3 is TGTGCCAGCAGCTTGGGTCAGGGTGTAGCCAAAAACATTCAGTACTTC. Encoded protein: CASSLGQGVAKNIQYF.

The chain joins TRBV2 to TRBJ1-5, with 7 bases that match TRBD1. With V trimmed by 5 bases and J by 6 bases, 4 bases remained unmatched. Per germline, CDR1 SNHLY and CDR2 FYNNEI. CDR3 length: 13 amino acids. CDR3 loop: CASSTQGPQPQHF. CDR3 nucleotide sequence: TGTGCCAGCAGTACACAGGGGCCTCAGCCCCAGCATTTT.

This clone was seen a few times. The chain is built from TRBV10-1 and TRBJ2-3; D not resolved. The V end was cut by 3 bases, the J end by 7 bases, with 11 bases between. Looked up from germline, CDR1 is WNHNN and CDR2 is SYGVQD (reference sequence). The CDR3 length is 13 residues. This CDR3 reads CASSESLQNTQYF. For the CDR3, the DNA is TGCGCCAGCAGTGAATCCCTGCAGAATACGCAGTATTTT.

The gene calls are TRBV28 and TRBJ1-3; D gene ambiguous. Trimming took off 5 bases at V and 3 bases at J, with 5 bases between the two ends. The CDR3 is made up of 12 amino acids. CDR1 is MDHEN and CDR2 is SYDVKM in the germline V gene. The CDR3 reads CASSPVGNTIYF. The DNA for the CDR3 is TGTGCCAGCAGTCCGGTTGGAAACACCATATATTTT.

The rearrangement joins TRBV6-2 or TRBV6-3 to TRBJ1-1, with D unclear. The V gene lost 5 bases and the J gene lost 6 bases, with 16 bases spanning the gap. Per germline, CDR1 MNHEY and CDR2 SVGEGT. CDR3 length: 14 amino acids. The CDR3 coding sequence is TGTGCCAGCAGTCACCGTCTAGGGAGCGCTGAAGCTTTCTTT. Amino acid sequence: CASSHRLGSAEAFF.

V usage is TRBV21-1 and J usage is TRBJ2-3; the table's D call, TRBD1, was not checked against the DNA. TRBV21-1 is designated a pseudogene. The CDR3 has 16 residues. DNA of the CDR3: TGTGCCAGCAGCCCCGCCAGGGGGGCCAATTCAGATACGCAGTATTTT. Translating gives CASSPARGANSDTQYF.

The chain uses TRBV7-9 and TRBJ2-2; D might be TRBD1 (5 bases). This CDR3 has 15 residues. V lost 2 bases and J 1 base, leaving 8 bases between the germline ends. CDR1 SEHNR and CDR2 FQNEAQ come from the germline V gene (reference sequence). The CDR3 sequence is CASSLRGLNTGELFF. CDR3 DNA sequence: TGTGCCAGCAGCTTAAGGGGTCTGAACACCGGGGAGCTGTTTTTT.

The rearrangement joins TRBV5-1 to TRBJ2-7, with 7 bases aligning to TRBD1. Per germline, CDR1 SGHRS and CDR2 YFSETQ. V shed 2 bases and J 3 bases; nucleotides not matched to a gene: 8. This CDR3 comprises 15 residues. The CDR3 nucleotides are TGCGCCAGCAGCTTACAACAGGGGTCAGGCTACGAGCAGTACTTC. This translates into CASSLQQGSGYEQYF.

CDR3 region: CASSLAGGGETQYF. CDR3 sequence (DNA): TGTGCCAGCAGCTTGGCGGGGGGAGGAGAGACCCAGTACTTC. This rearrangement joins TRBV5-6 to TRBJ2-5; 7 bases agree with TRBD2. CDR1 and CDR2 (germline): SGHDT, YYEEEE. V trimming: 0 bases; J trimming: 4 bases; junction bases outside the gene matches: 3. This CDR3 region has 14 residues.

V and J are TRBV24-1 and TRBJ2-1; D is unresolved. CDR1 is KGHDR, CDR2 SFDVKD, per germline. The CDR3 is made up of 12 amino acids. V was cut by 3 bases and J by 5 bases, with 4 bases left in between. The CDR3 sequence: CATSDPNNEQFF. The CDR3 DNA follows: TGTGCCACCAGTGATCCCAACAATGAGCAGTTCTTC.

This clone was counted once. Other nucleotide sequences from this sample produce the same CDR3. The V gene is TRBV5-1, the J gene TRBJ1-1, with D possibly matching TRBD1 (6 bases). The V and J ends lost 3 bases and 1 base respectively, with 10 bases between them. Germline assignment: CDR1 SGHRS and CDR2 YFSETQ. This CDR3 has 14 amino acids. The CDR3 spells CASSSGQPNTEAFF. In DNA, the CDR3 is TGCGCCAGCAGCTCCGGACAGCCGAACACTGAAGCTTTCTTT.

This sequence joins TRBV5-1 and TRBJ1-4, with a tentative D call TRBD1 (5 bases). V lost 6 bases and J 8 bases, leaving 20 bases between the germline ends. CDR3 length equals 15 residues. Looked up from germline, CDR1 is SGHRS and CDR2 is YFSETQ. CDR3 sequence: CASTPWEGTREKLFF. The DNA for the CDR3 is TGCGCCAGCACCCCTTGGGAGGGGACTAGAGAAAAACTGTTTTTT.

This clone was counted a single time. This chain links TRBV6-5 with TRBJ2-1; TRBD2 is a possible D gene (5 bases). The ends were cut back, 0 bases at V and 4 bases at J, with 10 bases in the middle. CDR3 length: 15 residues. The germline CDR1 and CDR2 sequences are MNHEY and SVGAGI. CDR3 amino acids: CASSYSSLAYNEQFF. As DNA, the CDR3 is TGTGCCAGCAGTTACTCGAGTCTAGCTTACAATGAGCAGTTCTTC.

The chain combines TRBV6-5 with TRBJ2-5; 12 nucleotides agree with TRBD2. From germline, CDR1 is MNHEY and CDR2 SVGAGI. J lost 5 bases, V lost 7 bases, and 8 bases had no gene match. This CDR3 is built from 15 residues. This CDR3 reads CASTSGGAGGETQYF. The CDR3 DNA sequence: TGTGCCAGCACTAGCGGGGGGGCAGGTGGGGAGACCCAGTACTTC.

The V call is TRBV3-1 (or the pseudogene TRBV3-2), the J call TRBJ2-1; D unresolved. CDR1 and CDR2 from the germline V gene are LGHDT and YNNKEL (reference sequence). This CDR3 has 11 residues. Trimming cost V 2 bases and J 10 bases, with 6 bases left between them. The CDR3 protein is CASSQLEEQFF. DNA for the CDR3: TGTGCCAGCAGCCAACTGGAGGAGCAGTTCTTC.

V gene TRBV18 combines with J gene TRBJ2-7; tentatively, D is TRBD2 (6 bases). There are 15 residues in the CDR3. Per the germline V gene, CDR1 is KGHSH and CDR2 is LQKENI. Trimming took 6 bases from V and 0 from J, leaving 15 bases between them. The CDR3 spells CASSRGGDFSYEQYF. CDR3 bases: TGTGCCAGCTCCCGGGGAGGCGACTTCTCCTACGAGCAGTACTTC.